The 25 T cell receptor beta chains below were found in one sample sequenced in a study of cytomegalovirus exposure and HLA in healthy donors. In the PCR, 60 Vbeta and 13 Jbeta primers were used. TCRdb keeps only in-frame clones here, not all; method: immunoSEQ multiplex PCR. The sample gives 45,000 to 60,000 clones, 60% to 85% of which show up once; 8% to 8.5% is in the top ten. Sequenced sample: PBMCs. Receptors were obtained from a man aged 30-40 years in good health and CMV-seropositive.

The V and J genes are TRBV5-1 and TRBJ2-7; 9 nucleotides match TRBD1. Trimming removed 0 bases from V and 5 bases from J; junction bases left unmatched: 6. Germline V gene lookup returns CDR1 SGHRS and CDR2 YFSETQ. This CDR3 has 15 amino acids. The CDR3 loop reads CASSLGGTGPNEQYF. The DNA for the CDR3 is TGCGCCAGCAGCTTGGGAGGGACAGGGCCCAACGAGCAGTACTTC.

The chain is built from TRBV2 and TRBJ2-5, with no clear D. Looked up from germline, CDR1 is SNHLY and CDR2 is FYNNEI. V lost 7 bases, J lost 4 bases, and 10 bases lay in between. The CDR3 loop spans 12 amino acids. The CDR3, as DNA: TGTGCCAGCATAGAGTCCGGAGAGACCCAGTACTTC. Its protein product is CASIESGETQYF.

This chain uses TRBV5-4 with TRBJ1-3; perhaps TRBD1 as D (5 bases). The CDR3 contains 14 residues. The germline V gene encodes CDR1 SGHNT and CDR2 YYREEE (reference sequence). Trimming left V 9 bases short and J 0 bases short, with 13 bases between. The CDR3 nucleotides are TGTGCCACCGAAAGCGGGACCTCTGGAAACACCATATATTTT. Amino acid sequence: CATESGTSGNTIYF.

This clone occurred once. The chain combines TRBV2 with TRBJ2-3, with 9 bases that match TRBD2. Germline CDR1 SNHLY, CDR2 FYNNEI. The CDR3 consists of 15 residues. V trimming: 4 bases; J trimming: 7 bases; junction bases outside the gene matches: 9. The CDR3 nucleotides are TGTGCCAGCAGTGGCGGGACTAGCTTACGAAATACGCAGTATTTT. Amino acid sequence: CASSGGTSLRNTQYF.

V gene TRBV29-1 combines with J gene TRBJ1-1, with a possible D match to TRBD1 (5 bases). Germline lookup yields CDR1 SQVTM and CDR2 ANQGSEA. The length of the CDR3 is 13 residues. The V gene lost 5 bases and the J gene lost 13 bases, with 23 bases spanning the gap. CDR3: CSVHLTGQSKGFF. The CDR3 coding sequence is TGCAGCGTTCACCTCACAGGACAATCTAAAGGTTTCTTT.

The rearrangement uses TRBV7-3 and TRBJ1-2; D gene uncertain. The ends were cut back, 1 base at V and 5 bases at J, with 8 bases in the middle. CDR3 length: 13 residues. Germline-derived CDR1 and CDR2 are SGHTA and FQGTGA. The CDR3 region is CASSLKPGYGYTF. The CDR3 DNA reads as TGTGCCAGCAGCTTAAAACCGGGGTATGGCTACACCTTC.

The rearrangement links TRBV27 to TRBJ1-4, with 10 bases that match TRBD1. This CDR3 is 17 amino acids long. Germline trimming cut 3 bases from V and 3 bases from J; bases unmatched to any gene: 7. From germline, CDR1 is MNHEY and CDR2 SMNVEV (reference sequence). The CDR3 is CASSFGTGEVANEKLFF. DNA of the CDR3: TGTGCCAGCAGTTTTGGGACAGGGGAGGTAGCTAATGAAAAACTGTTTTTT.

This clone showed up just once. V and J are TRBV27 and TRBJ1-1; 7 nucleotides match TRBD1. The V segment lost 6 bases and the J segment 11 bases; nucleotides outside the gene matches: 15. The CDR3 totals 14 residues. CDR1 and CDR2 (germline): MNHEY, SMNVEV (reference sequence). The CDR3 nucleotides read TGTGCCAGCAGGGAAAGGGGGCTGGCCCTGAGGGCTTTCTTT. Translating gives CASRERGLALRAFF.

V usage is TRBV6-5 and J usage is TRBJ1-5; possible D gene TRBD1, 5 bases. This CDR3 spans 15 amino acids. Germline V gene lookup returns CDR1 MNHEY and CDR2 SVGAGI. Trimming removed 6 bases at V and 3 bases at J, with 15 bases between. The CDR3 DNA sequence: TGTGCCAGCAGCTCTATTAGGGGCGCCAATCAGCCCCAGCATTTT. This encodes CASSSIRGANQPQHF.

In DNA form, the CDR3 reads TGTGCCAGCAGTGAATACGGGACAGACTATGGCTACACCTTC. The encoded protein is CASSEYGTDYGYTF. V and J are TRBV6-1 and TRBJ1-2, with 7 positions matching TRBD1. Per germline, CDR1 MNHNS and CDR2 SASEGT. The junction had 3 bases not matched to a gene; V was cut back by 2 bases and J by 3 bases. The CDR3 has 14 residues.

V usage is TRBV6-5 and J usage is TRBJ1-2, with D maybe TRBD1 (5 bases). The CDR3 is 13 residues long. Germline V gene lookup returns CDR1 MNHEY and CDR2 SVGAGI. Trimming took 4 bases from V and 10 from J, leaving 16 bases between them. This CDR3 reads CASSFDSNLLYTF. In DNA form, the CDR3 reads TGTGCCAGCAGTTTTGACAGCAATCTTCTCTACACCTTC.

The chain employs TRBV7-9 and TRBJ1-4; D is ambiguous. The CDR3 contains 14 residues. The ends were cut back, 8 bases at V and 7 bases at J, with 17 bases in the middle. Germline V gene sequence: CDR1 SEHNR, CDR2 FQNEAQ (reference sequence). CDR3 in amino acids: CASSHSPSSEKLFF. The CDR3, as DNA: TGTGCCAGCTCTCATAGCCCGTCGAGTGAAAAACTGTTTTTT.

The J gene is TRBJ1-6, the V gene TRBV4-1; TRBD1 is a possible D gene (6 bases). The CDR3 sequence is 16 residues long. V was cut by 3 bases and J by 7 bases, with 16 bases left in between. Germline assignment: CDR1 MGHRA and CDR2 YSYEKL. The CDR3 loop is CASSQHNRDSNSPLHF. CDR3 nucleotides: TGCGCCAGCAGCCAGCATAACAGGGATTCAAATTCACCCCTCCACTTT.

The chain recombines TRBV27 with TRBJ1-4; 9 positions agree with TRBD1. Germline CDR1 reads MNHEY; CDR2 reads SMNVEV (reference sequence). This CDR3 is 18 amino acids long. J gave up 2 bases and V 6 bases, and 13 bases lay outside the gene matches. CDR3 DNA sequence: TGTGCCAGCAGCCCCCTTCCGGGACAGGGTGCCACTAATGAAAAACTGTTTTTT. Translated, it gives CASSPLPGQGATNEKLFF. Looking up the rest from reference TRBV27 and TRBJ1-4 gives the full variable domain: EAQVTQNPRYLITVTGKKLTVTCSQNMNHEYMSWYRQDPGLGLRQIYYSMNVEVTDKGDVPEGYKVSRKEKRNFPLILESPSPNQTSLYFCASSPLPGQGATNEKLFFGSGTQLSVL.

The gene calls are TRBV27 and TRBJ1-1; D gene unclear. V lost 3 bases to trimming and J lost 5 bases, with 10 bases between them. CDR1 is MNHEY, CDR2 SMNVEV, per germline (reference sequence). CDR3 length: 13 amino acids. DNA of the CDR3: TGTGCCAGCAGTTTCGGCTCGGGGACTGAAGCTTTCTTT. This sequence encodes CASSFGSGTEAFF.

CDR3 loop: CASSSRGGLSNQPQHF. The CDR3 region has the DNA TGTGCCAGCAGTTCCCGCGGAGGGCTCAGCAATCAGCCCCAGCATTTT. V is TRBV6-6 and J is TRBJ1-5, with D hard to call. The ends were cut back, 4 bases at V and 1 base at J, with 14 bases in the middle. Germline V gene sequence: CDR1 MNHNY, CDR2 SVGAGI (reference sequence). The CDR3 sequence is 16 residues long.

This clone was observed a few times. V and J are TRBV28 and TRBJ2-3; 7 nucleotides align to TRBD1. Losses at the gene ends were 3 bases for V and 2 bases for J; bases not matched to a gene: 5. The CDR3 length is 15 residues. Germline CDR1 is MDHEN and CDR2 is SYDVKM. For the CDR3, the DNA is TGTGCCAGCAGTTTTGGGCAGGGGGTCACAGATACGCAGTATTTT. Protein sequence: CASSFGQGVTDTQYF.

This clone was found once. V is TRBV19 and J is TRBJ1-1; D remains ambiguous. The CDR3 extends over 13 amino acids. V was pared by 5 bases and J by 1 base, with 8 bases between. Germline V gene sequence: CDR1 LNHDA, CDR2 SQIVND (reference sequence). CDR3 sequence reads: CASSLGGNTEAFF. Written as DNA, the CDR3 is TGTGCCAGTAGTTTGGGAGGGAACACTGAAGCTTTCTTT.

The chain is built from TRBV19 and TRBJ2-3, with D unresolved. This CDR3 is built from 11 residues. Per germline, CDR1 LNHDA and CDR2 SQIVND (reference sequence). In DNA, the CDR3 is TGTTCTTCTGGGCCTCCAGATACGCAGTATTTT. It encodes CSSGPPDTQYF. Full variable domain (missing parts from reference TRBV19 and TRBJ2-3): DGGITQSPKYLFRKEGQNVTLSCEQNLNHDAMYWYRQDPGQGLRLIYYSQIVNDFQKGDIAEGYSVSREKKESFPLTVTSAQKNPTAFYLCSSGPPDTQYFGPGTRLTVL.

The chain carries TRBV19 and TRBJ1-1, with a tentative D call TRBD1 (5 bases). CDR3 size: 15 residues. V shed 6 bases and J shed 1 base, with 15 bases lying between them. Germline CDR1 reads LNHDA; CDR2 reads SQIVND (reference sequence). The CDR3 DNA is TGTGCCAGTAGGGACCCATTAACAGGGAACACTGAAGCTTTCTTT. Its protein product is CASRDPLTGNTEAFF. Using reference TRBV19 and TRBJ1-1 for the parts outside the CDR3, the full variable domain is DGGITQSPKYLFRKEGQNVTLSCEQNLNHDAMYWYRQDPGQGLRLIYYSQIVNDFQKGDIAEGYSVSREKKESFPLTVTSAQKNPTAFYLCASRDPLTGNTEAFFGQGTRLTVV.

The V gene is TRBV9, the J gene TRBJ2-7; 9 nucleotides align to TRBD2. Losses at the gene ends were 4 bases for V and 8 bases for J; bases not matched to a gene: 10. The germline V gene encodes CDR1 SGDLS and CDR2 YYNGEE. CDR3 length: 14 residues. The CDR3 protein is CASSTSGTSSQQYF. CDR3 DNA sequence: TGTGCCAGCAGCACATCCGGGACTAGCTCCCAGCAGTACTTC.

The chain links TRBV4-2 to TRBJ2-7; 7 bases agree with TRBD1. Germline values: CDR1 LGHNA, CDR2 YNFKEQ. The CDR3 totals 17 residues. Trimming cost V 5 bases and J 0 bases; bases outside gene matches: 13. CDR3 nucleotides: TGTGCCAGCAGCGCATTTCACGGACAGGAAATCTCCTACGAGCAGTACTTC. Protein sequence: CASSAFHGQEISYEQYF.

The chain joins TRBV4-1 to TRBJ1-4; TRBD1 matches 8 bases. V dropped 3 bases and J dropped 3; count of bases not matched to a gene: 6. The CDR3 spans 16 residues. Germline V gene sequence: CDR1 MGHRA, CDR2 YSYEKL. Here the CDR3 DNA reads TGCGCCAGCAGCCAGGACGGACAGGGTGCTAATGAAAAACTGTTTTTT. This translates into CASSQDGQGANEKLFF.

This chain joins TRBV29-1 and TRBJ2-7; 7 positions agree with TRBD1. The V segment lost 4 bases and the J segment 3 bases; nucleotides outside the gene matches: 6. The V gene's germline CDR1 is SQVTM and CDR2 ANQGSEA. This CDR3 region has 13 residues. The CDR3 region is CSVAGGIFYEQYF. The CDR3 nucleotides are TGCAGCGTTGCAGGGGGTATTTTCTACGAGCAGTACTTC.

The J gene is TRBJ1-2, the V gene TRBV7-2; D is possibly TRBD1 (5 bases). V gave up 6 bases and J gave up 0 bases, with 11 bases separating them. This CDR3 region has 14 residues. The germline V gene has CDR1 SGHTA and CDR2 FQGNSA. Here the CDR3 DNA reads TGTGCCAGCAGGTCAGGGCAGACTAACTATGGCTACACCTTC. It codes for CASRSGQTNYGYTF.